The T cell receptor beta chain described here comes from a study of siplizumab effects on memory and regulatory T cells. CDR1 is SGHRS and CDR2 is YFSETQ in the germline V gene. The length of the CDR3 is 13 residues. Trimming removed 3 bases from V and 2 bases from J, with 8 bases in between. The cells of the mixed lymphocyte reaction underwent a roughly 6-day coculture at 37°C. Responder PBMCs were stained with CFSE, stimulator PBMCs were tagged with Violet Dye, and the populations were combined 1:1. Sequencing used immunoSEQ multiplex PCR; TCRdb keeps in-frame clones, though not all of them. The sample shows more than 400 clones, over 65% of them seen only once. With regard to this clone: Its antigen is not known.

The sample consisted of CFSE-low (dividing) CD4+ T cells sorted from an allogeneic mixed lymphocyte reaction. The chain recombines TRBV5-1 with TRBJ1-1, with D perhaps matching TRBD1 (6 bases). The TCR was taken from a human donor in good health; the cells came from an allogeneic mixed lymphocyte reaction. The DNA for the CDR3 is TGCGCCAGCAGCTGGGGGCCTAACACTGAAGCTTTCTTT. Translation gives CASSWGPNTEAFF.